This T cell receptor beta chain came from a study of vaccination and CD4 T cells after COVID-19. Study-wide results and caveats: A comparatively limited set of convalescent patients was examined, with no early post-infection timepoints.

Once obtained from cultured CD4+ T cells, the DNA was sequenced using the Oncomine TCR Beta short-read assay. TCRdb used MiXCR to reprocess the PCR reads, holding one entry per CDR3 protein. Among some 24,000 distinct CDR3 sequences listed, 30% were seen once. Germline loops: CDR1 DFQATT, CDR2 SNEGSKA (reference sequence). The CDR3 extends over 16 amino acids. V trimming: 4 bases; J trimming: 4 bases; junction bases outside the gene matches: 16. This clonotype was picked up a small number of times. Its antigen remains unidentified. Time point meaning: late sampling 161 to 241 days after vaccination in a few convalescent patients. Stated treatment: approximately nine-day PBMC culture with coronavirus spike peptide pools or control peptides (ViraFEST assay). ViraFEST sequenced TCRs after peptide-pool expansion of antigen-specific T cells.

This rearrangement joins TRBV20-1 to TRBJ2-7; 7 bases match TRBD1. The material sequenced was CD4+ T cells from blood, cultured in vitro, taken about 7 months after SARS-CoV-2 vaccination. The clonotype was recovered from a human donor who had recovered from COVID-19. The CDR3 reads CSATRYEDRAPYEQYF. In nucleotides, the CDR3 is TGCAGTGCTACCCGATATGAAGACAGGGCCCCATACGAGCAGTACTTC.